What follows are 8 T cell receptor beta chains derived from one specimen sequenced in a study of blood T cells in healthy people across ages. Then a second PCR, running about 6 to 12 cycles, was carried out with a sample-barcoded 5' primer and a J-beta primer mix. TCRdb processed the 5' RACE reads anew with MiXCR; each CDR3 protein has one entry. The sample lists 1,100,000 or so distinct CDR3 sequences, roughly 45% occurring once. Source material: blood. Receptors originate from a woman aged 55-70 years in good health.

This chain links TRBV20-1 with TRBJ2-3, with D maybe TRBD2 (6 bases). V lost 0 bases, J lost 2 bases, and 21 bases lay in between. CDR3 length: 18 amino acids. Germline V gives CDR1 DFQATT, CDR2 SNEGSKA (reference sequence). This CDR3 is CSARDILTAGTYTDTQYF. The DNA for the CDR3 is TGCAGTGCTAGAGATATTTTGACGGCGGGAACTTACACAGATACGCAGTATTTT.

The rearrangement joins TRBV27 to TRBJ2-5; 8 bases map to TRBD2. The CDR3 spans 17 residues. Trimming removed 7 bases from V and 1 base from J; junction bases left unmatched: 14. Germline CDR1 and CDR2: MNHEY and SMNVEV (reference sequence). This chain's CDR3 is CASTFRGGRGAQETQYF. The CDR3 DNA reads TGTGCCAGCACCTTTCGGGGGGGTCGAGGGGCCCAAGAGACCCAGTACTTC.

This clonotype appeared a single time. The CDR3 is CASSWGQNTGELFF. The DNA of the CDR3 is TGTGCCAGCAGCTGGGGACAGAACACCGGGGAGCTGTTTTTT. The rearrangement links TRBV7-6 to TRBJ2-2, with D tentatively TRBD1 (6 bases). From germline, CDR1 is SGHVS and CDR2 FNYEAQ. The CDR3 consists of 14 residues. Trimming took off 4 bases at V and 1 base at J, with 7 bases between the two ends.

This clonotype was recorded at least ten times. This chain connects TRBV28 to TRBJ2-7; D is uncertain. Trimming pared 9 bases from V and 6 bases from J, leaving 15 bases between. Germline CDR1 and CDR2: MDHEN and SYDVKM. The CDR3 spans 12 residues. The CDR3 sequence is CASARTFGEQYF. The CDR3 coding sequence is TGTGCCAGTGCTAGAACGTTCGGCGAGCAGTACTTC.

The J gene is TRBJ2-5, the V gene TRBV12-3 or TRBV12-4; unclear D gene. The CDR3 covers 16 residues. Deletions cut 4 bases from V and 0 bases from J, with 15 bases between. The CDR3, as DNA: TGTGCCAGCAGTTATTTAGACGCAAAGTACCAAGAGACCCAGTACTTC. Its protein product is CASSYLDAKYQETQYF.

This rearrangement joins TRBV6-5 to TRBJ2-1; TRBD2 matches at 16 bases. V lost 2 bases, J lost 6 bases, and 7 bases stayed unmatched. The CDR3 runs 18 residues. Germline V CDR1 and CDR2: MNHEY, SVGAGI. The CDR3 is CASSYVGLAGGTINEQFF. CDR3 in DNA: TGTGCCAGCAGTTACGTGGGACTAGCGGGAGGGACAATCAATGAGCAGTTCTTC.

This clonotype was seen ten or more times. CDR3 DNA: TGTGCCAGCAGTTACCGCTCCATTGGCTATGGCTACACCTTC. This gives the protein CASSYRSIGYGYTF. The chain uses TRBV6-5 and TRBJ1-2; D not resolved. Germline V gene lookup returns CDR1 MNHEY and CDR2 SVGAGI. The CDR3 has 14 amino acids. The germline V and J ends were trimmed by 2 bases and 4 bases, with 11 bases remaining between them.

The sample holds a few counts of this clonotype. The V and J genes are TRBV27 and TRBJ2-4, with 11 bases aligning to TRBD2. This CDR3 region has 15 residues. Germline V gives CDR1 MNHEY, CDR2 SMNVEV (reference sequence). The V gene end was trimmed by 6 bases and the J gene end by 2 bases; junction bases not matched to a gene: 3. DNA of the CDR3: TGTGCCAGCAGACGACTAGCGGGAACCAAAAACATTCAGTACTTC. This encodes CASRRLAGTKNIQYF.